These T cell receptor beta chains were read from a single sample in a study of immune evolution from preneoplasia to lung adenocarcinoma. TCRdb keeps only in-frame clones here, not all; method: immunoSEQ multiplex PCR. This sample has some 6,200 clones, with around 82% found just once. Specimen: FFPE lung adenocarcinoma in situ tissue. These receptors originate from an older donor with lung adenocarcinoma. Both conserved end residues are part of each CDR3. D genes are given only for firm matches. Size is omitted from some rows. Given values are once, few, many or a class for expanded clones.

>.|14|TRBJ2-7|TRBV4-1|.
CASSQDQVKDEQYF
TGCGCCAGCAGCCAAGATCAAGTCAAAGATGAGCAGTACTTC
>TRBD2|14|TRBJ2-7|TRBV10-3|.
CAISPGTMTHEQYF
TGTGCCATCAGCCCCGGGACTATGACCCACGAGCAGTACTTC
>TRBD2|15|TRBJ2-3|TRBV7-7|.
CASSLTSGGDDAQYF
TGTGCTAGCAGCCTGACTAGCGGGGGCGATGATGCGCAGTATTTT
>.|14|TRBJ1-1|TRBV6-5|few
CASSPRVMNTEAFF
TGTGCCAGCAGCCCGAGAGTAATGAACACTGAAGCTTTCTTT
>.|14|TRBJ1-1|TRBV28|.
CASSFIPGGAEAFF
TGTGCCAGCAGTTTTATCCCGGGCGGCGCTGAAGCTTTCTTT
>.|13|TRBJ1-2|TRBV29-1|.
CSVEEGDGRGYTF
TGCAGCGTTGAGGAAGGGGACGGGCGCGGCTACACCTTC
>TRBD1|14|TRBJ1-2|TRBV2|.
CASSEGRGLYGYTF
TGTGCCAGCAGTGAGGGCAGGGGGCTCTATGGCTACACCTTC
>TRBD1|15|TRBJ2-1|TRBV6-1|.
CASSALTGGHNEQFF
TGTGCCAGCAGTGCCTTGACAGGGGGGCACAATGAGCAGTTCTTC
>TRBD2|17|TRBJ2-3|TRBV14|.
CASSQGNSGIRTDTQYF
TGTGCCAGCAGCCAAGGGAATAGCGGGATCCGCACAGATACGCAGTATTTT
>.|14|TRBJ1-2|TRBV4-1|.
CASSQEGLAYGYTF
TGCGCCAGCAGCCAAGAGGGCCTCGCCTATGGCTACACCTTC
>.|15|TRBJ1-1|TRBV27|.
CASSKKGSGGPLPFF
TGTGCCAGCAGCAAAAAGGGCAGTGGGGGGCCCCTCCCTTTCTTT
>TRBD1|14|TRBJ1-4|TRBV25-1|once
CASRGTATNEKLFF
TGTGCCAGCAGGGGGACAGCAACTAATGAAAAACTGTTTTTT
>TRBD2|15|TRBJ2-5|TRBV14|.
CASSRKLAGGETQYF
TGTGCCAGCAGCCGAAAACTAGCGGGAGGAGAGACCCAGTACTTC
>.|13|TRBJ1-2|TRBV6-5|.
CASSYHSGSGYTF
TGTGCCAGCAGTTACCACTCGGGGTCGGGCTACACCTTC
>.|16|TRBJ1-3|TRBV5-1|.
CASSLGRQGSGNTIYF
TGCGCCAGCAGCTTGGGGCGGCAGGGCTCTGGAAACACCATATATTTT
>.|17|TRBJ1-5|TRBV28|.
CASSPREAGDWYQPQHF
TGTGCCAGCAGCCCCAGGGAGGCAGGGGATTGGTACCAGCCCCAGCATTTT
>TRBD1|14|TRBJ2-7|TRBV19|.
CASTPGTAISEQYF
TGTGCCAGTACCCCAGGGACAGCCATTTCCGAGCAGTACTTC
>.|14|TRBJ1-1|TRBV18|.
CASSPTGDNTEAFF
TGTGCCAGCTCACCAACTGGGGACAACACTGAAGCTTTCTTT
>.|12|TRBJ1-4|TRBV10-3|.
CAIGYIGEKLFF
TGTGCCATCGGGTACATCGGTGAAAAACTGTTTTTT
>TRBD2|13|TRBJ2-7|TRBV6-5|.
CASKGLAGGEQYF
TGTGCCAGCAAGGGGCTAGCGGGAGGCGAGCAGTACTTC
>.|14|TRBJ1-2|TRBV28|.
CASTPWTLNYGYTF
TGTGCCAGCACTCCATGGACTCTAAACTATGGCTACACCTTC
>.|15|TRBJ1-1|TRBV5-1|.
CASSLYPGLNTEAFF
TGCGCCAGCAGCTTGTACCCGGGACTGAACACTGAAGCTTTCTTT
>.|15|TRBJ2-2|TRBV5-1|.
CASSPRLGDTGELFF
TGCGCCAGCAGCCCTCGATTGGGCGACACCGGGGAGCTGTTTTTT
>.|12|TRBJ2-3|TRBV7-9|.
CASSREVIAQYF
TGTGCCAGCAGCCGTGAAGTCATTGCGCAGTATTTT
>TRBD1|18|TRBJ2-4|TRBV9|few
CASSKTGTVDQAKNIQYF
TGTGCCAGCAGCAAAACCGGGACAGTGGACCAGGCCAAAAACATTCAGTACTTC
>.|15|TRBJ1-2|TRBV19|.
CASIKSQDWRYGYTF
TGTGCCAGTATCAAATCTCAGGACTGGAGGTATGGCTACACCTTC
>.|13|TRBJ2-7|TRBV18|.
CASSSDSTYEQYF
TGTGCCAGCTCATCGGACAGTACCTACGAGCAGTACTTC
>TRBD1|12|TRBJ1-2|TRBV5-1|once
CANWTGRSGYTF
TGCGCCAACTGGACAGGGAGGAGTGGCTACACCTTC